These 27 T cell receptor beta chains were sequenced from one sample in a study of patients and donors after allogeneic stem cell transplantation. TCRdb reanalysed the RT-PCR reads using MiXCR and keeps one entry per CDR3 protein. The sample includes about 31,000 distinct CDR3 sequences, under 7.5% of them seen just once. The specimen sequenced was blood, either unsorted or a sorted T cell fraction (not recorded which). All receptors derive from a human donor who was either an allogeneic HSCT recipient or a stem cell or donor lymphocyte infusion donor (not recorded which). It is not recorded whose cells these are; they may come from a transplant donor.

The chain combines TRBV19 with TRBJ1-5; D perhaps matches TRBD1 (5 bases). The CDR3 consists of 15 residues. Trimming pared 0 bases from V and 7 bases from J, leaving 13 bases between. CDR1 and CDR2 (germline): LNHDA, SQIVND (reference sequence). DNA for the CDR3: TGTGCCAGTAGTATAGATCAGGGAGTCCGACAGCCCCAGCATTTT. This sequence encodes CASSIDQGVRQPQHF.

V and J are TRBV7-9 and TRBJ2-7; D is possibly TRBD1 or TRBD2 (5 bases each). In germline, CDR1 is SEHNR, CDR2 FQNEAQ (reference sequence). The length of the CDR3 is 12 residues. Trimming shortened V by 2 bases and J by 13 bases, and 15 bases separated the two germline ends. The CDR3 protein is CASSLPGTGKYF. The CDR3 DNA sequence: TGTGCCAGCAGCTTACCCGGGACGGGAAAATACTTC.

The chain joins TRBV7-9 to TRBJ2-3, with TRBD2 as a possible D gene (5 bases). Trimming shortened V by 5 bases and J by 3 bases, and 24 bases separated the two germline ends. Germline assignment: CDR1 SEHNR and CDR2 FQNEAQ (reference sequence). This CDR3 is built from 18 residues. This CDR3 reads CASSPAGGSAVRTDTQYF. CDR3 DNA sequence: TGTGCCAGCAGCCCCGCGGGCGGGTCTGCGGTTCGGACAGATACGCAGTATTTT.

In this sample, this clonotype turned up many times. V usage is TRBV28 and J usage is TRBJ1-1, with D perhaps TRBD1 (5 bases). CDR1 MDHEN and CDR2 SYDVKM come from the germline V gene. Trimming removed 6 bases from V and 10 bases from J, with 15 bases in between. CDR3 length: 12 residues. The CDR3 loop is CASRGDRVAAFF. CDR3 bases: TGTGCCAGCAGGGGGGATCGAGTGGCAGCTTTCTTT.

This clonotype has a count of ten or more. The rearrangement uses TRBV3-1 and TRBJ1-1; perhaps TRBD1 as D (5 bases). Germline CDR1 LGHDT, CDR2 YNNKEL (reference sequence). The CDR3 has 15 residues. The ends were cut back, 4 bases at V and 8 bases at J, with 20 bases in the middle. For the CDR3, the DNA is TGTGCCAGCAGCCTCAGGGCCCTATCGATCCTAGAAGCTTTCTTT. Translated, it gives CASSLRALSILEAFF.

This clonotype occurred many times. This chain joins TRBV19 and TRBJ1-3, with TRBD1 as a possible D gene (5 bases). Germline CDR1 and CDR2: LNHDA and SQIVND (reference sequence). V was pared by 3 bases and J by 0 bases, with 15 bases between. CDR3 size: 17 residues. In DNA form, the CDR3 reads TGTGCCAGTAGTATGGGGACCCCGGCAAGCTCTGGAAACACCATATATTTT. Amino acids: CASSMGTPASSGNTIYF.

DNA for the CDR3: TGTGCCAGCAGTTTAGCCGGATGGAGTGGAACAGAGACCCAGTACTTC. This gives the protein CASSLAGWSGTETQYF. J is TRBJ2-5 and V is TRBV28; D not resolved. The CDR3 contains 16 residues. V lost 2 bases and J lost 4, with 17 bases in between. Germline CDR1 is MDHEN and CDR2 is SYDVKM.

V gene TRBV7-9 combines with J gene TRBJ2-7, with 16 bases matching TRBD2. Germline-derived CDR1 and CDR2 are SEHNR and FQNEAQ (reference sequence). This CDR3 has 18 residues. The ends lost 1 base at V and 2 bases at J; junction bases unmatched: 5. CDR3 sequence reads: CASSLGGLAGGLAYEQYF. In nucleotides, the CDR3 is TGTGCCAGCAGCTTAGGGGGACTAGCGGGAGGGTTGGCCTACGAGCAGTACTTC. The complete variable domain, with remaining parts taken from reference TRBV7-9 and TRBJ2-7, reads DTGVSQNPRHKITKRGQNVTFRCDPISEHNRLYWYRQTLGQGPEFLTYFQNEAQLEKSRLLSDRFSAERPKGSFSTLEIQRTEQGDSAMYLCASSLGGLAGGLAYEQYFGPGTRLTVT.

This clonotype was seen at least ten times. The genes are TRBV7-7 and TRBJ2-5; TRBD1 might be the D (6 bases). Trimming shortened V by 1 base and J by 0 bases, and 18 bases separated the two germline ends. The CDR3 length is 18 residues. Germline V CDR1 and CDR2: SSHAT, FNYEAQ (reference sequence). For the CDR3, the DNA is TGTGCCAGCAGCTTAGACCCACCCAGGGGCGGGTACCAAGAGACCCAGTACTTC. This codes for CASSLDPPRGGYQETQYF.

This clonotype rates as large (0.1 to 1%). The CDR3 nucleotides are TGTGCCATCAGTATGCCTAGCGGGAGGGTCGACCGCCTAACAGATACGCAGTATTTT. This codes for CAISMPSGRVDRLTDTQYF. The chain is built from TRBV10-3 and TRBJ2-3, with 12 bases fitting TRBD2. The CDR3 spans 19 residues. CDR1 and CDR2 (germline): ENHRY, SYGVKD. J lost 3 bases, V lost 5 bases, and 15 bases had no gene match.

The chain has TRBV5-1 and TRBJ2-7, with D possibly matching TRBD2 (6 bases). The germline V gene has CDR1 SGHRS and CDR2 YFSETQ. V dropped 1 base and J dropped 2 bases, with 13 bases sitting between them. This CDR3 is 15 amino acids long. As DNA, the CDR3 is TGCGCCAGCAGCTTGTACCCACTAGCACCCTACGAGCAGTACTTC. This translates into CASSLYPLAPYEQYF.

This clonotype has only a few counts. V is TRBV6-5 and J is TRBJ2-6, with D possibly TRBD1 on 5 matching bases. The germline V gene encodes CDR1 MNHEY and CDR2 SVGAGI. The V and J ends lost 7 bases and 0 bases respectively, with 19 bases between them. The CDR3 length is 18 residues. In DNA form, the CDR3 reads TGTGCCAGCAATCAAGGGGCCCCGTCCTCCTCTGGGGCCAACGTCCTGACTTTC. This codes for CASNQGAPSSSGANVLTF.

In its sample, this clonotype was seen a few times. J is TRBJ2-7 and V is TRBV18; 7 bases match TRBD1. Unmatched junction bases numbered 14, after V lost 5 bases and J lost 7 bases. Germline V lookup: CDR1 KGHSH, CDR2 LQKENI. This CDR3 has 15 amino acids. DNA of the CDR3: TGTGCCAGCTCATACTGGACAGGCCCACCTGGTGAGCAGTACTTC. Protein: CASSYWTGPPGEQYF.

This clonotype showed up many times. This rearrangement joins TRBV18 to TRBJ1-2; 10 nucleotides match TRBD1. The germline gives CDR1 KGHSH, CDR2 LQKENI. V gave up 2 bases and J gave up 8 bases; unmatched junction bases: 2. The CDR3 length is 13 residues. CDR3 loop: CASSPGQGGGYTF. The CDR3 DNA reads as TGTGCCAGCTCACCAGGACAGGGGGGAGGCTACACCTTC.

A remark on this clonotype: A much larger clone lies one base from this, so it may be a read error. The J gene is TRBJ2-3, the V gene TRBV7-9; 7 nucleotides line up with TRBD2. This CDR3 is built from 16 residues. Losses at the gene ends were 6 bases for V and 0 bases for J; bases not matched to a gene: 9. Germline V CDR1 and CDR2: SEHNR, FQNEAQ (reference sequence). Here the CDR3 DNA reads TGTGCCAGCAGAGATGAACTAGCGCATAGCACAGATACGCAGTATTTT. This gives the protein CASRDELAHSTDTQYF.

The rearrangement uses TRBV11-2 and TRBJ1-1; 8 bases line up with TRBD1. CDR1 is SGHAT and CDR2 is FQNNGV in the germline V gene. This CDR3 is 14 amino acids long. Losses at the gene ends were 1 base for V and 3 bases for J; bases not matched to a gene: 1. CDR3 residues: CASSLAQGDTEAFF. The CDR3 region has the DNA TGTGCCAGCAGCTTAGCACAGGGGGACACTGAAGCTTTCTTT.

The sample holds a few counts of this clonotype. This chain uses TRBV20-1 with TRBJ2-7; the match to TRBD2 covers 7 bases. Germline CDR1 is DFQATT and CDR2 is SNEGSKA (reference sequence). J was trimmed by 2 bases and V by 5 bases; bases with no gene match: 9. The CDR3 is 14 residues long. The CDR3 sequence: CSARSGTATYEQYF. The CDR3 DNA follows: TGCAGTGCTCGGAGCGGGACCGCTACCTACGAGCAGTACTTC.

This clonotype was seen a few times. One end of the junction is discordant with germline, which a read error may explain. The gene calls are TRBV5-1 and TRBJ2-1; possible D gene TRBD2, 5 bases. Germline loops: CDR1 SGHRS, CDR2 YFSETQ. The CDR3 sequence is 18 residues long. DNA for the CDR3: TGCGCCAGCAGCTTGGGACAAAACCTCCTTCGGGGTGGACCTTTAGAGGTCTTC. It encodes CASSLGQNLLRGGPLEVF.

The V call is TRBV28, the J call TRBJ2-1; 8 bases are a match to TRBD2. Germline CDR1 reads MDHEN; CDR2 reads SYDVKM. The CDR3 runs 16 residues. With 5 bases clipped from V and 3 bases from J, the junction kept 9 bases outside the gene matches. The CDR3 sequence is CASSDPVAGLYNEQFF. CDR3 nucleotide sequence: TGTGCCAGCAGTGATCCGGTAGCGGGACTCTACAATGAGCAGTTCTTC. Complete variable domain (other parts from reference TRBV28 and TRBJ2-1): DVKVTQSSRYLVKRTGEKVFLECVQDMDHENMFWYRQDPGLGLRLIYFSYDVKMKEKGDIPEGYSVSREKKERFSLILESASTNQTSMYLCASSDPVAGLYNEQFFGPGTRLTVL.

Many counts were recorded for this clonotype. The chain joins TRBV4-2 to TRBJ2-1, with D perhaps TRBD2 (6 bases). V was clipped by 6 bases and J by 7 bases, with 16 bases between them. Germline V gene data show CDR1 as LGHNA and CDR2 as YNFKEQ. The CDR3 is made up of 14 amino acids. CDR3 protein: CASSGLSGENEQFF. Written as DNA, the CDR3 is TGTGCCAGCAGTGGACTGTCGGGGGAAAATGAGCAGTTCTTC.

V is TRBV28 and J is TRBJ2-5; 10 bases are a match to TRBD2. The length of the CDR3 is 18 residues. Losses at the gene ends were 4 bases for V and 7 bases for J; bases not matched to a gene: 18. Germline values: CDR1 MDHEN, CDR2 SYDVKM. DNA for the CDR3: TGTGCCAGCAGTTCCACACCCTCTGGAGCTAGCGGGAGAGGGACCCAGTACTTC. Translation: CASSSTPSGASGRGTQYF.

This rearrangement joins TRBV11-3 to TRBJ2-7, with D perhaps given as TRBD1 or TRBD2 (5 bases each). CDR1 SGHNT and CDR2 YENEEA come from the germline V gene. The ends were cut back, 5 bases at V and 2 bases at J, with 16 bases in the middle. The CDR3 extends over 15 amino acids. The CDR3 DNA reads TGTGCCAGCAGCCAAGAGGGTACAGGACCCTACGAGCAGTACTTC. Protein product: CASSQEGTGPYEQYF.

This clonotype was seen repeatedly, ten times or more. V gene TRBV28 combines with J gene TRBJ1-1; D not resolved. Trimming removed 0 bases at V and 6 bases at J, with 5 bases between. The length of the CDR3 is 12 residues. The germline V gene encodes CDR1 MDHEN and CDR2 SYDVKM. The CDR3 DNA reads as TGTGCCAGCAGTTTATGGGGAGCTGAAGCTTTCTTT. The encoded protein is CASSLWGAEAFF.

This clonotype came up many times. V usage is TRBV4-1 and J usage is TRBJ1-4; D is unclear. V was pared by 0 bases and J by 7 bases, with 12 bases between. CDR3 size: 15 residues. Germline V lookup: CDR1 MGHRA, CDR2 YSYEKL. The CDR3, as DNA: TGCGCCAGCAGCCAAGATGCCTCGGGCGGTGAAAAACTGTTTTTT. It yields the protein CASSQDASGGEKLFF.

In its sample, this clonotype was seen many times. This rearrangement joins TRBV18 to TRBJ1-1, with 11 positions matching TRBD1. Trimming at V came to 3 bases and at J to 6 bases, leaving 3 bases not matched to a gene. Germline V gene data show CDR1 as KGHSH and CDR2 as LQKENI. This CDR3 comprises 14 residues. Here the CDR3 reads CASSPGQGVAEAFF. The CDR3 DNA is TGTGCCAGCTCACCGGGACAGGGGGTGGCTGAAGCTTTCTTT.

In its sample, this clonotype was seen a few times. The rearrangement links TRBV5-1 to TRBJ2-1; 7 bases agree with TRBD2. V dropped 2 bases and J dropped 3; count of bases not matched to a gene: 5. CDR1 and CDR2 from the germline V gene are SGHRS and YFSETQ. CDR3 length: 15 residues. Here the CDR3 reads CASSLAGIIYNEQFF. In DNA, the CDR3 is TGCGCCAGCAGCTTAGCGGGGATTATCTACAATGAGCAGTTCTTC.

The gene calls are TRBV21-1 and TRBJ2-5; the D segment call TRBD1 is taken from the table without a DNA check. TRBV21-1 is listed as a pseudogene. This CDR3 contains 16 residues. The CDR3 loop is CASSKGDRGQWETQYF. CDR3 nucleotide sequence: TGTGCCAGCAGCAAAGGGGACAGGGGGCAGTGGGAGACCCAGTACTTC.